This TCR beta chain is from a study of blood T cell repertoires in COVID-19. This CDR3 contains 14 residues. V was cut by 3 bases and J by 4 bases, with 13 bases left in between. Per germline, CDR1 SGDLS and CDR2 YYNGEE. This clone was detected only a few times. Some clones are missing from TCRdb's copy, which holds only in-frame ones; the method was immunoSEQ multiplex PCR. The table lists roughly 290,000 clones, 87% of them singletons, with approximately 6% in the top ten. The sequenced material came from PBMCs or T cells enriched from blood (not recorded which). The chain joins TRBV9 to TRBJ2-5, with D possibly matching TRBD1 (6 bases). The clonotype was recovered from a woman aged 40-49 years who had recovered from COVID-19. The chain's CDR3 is CASSAEVGAETQYF. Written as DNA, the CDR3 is TGTGCCAGCAGCGCGGAAGTGGGGGCAGAGACCCAGTACTTC. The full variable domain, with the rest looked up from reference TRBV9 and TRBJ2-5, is DSGVTQTPKHLITATGQRVTLRCSPRSGDLSVYWYQQSLDQGLQFLIQYYNGEERAKGNILERFSAQQFPDLHSELNLSSLELGDSALYFCASSAEVGAETQYFGPGTRLLVL.